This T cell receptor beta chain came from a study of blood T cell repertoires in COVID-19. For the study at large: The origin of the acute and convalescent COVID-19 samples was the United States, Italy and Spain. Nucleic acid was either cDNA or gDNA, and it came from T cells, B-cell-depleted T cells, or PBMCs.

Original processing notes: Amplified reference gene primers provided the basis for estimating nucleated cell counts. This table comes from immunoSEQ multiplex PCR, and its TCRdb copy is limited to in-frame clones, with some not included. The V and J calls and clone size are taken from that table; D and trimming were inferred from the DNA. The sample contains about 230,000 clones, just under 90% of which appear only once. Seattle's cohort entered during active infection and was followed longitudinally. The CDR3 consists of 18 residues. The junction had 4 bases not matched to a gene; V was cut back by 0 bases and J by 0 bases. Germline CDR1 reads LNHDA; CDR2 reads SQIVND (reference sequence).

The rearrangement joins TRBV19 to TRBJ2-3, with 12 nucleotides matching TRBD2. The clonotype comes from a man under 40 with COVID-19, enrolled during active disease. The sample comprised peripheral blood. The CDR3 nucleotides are TGTGCCAGTAGTATAGAGGCTAGCGGGGGGGCCAGCACAGATACGCAGTATTTT. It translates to CASSIEASGGASTDTQYF.